These 21 T cell receptor beta chains share one sample of origin, sequenced in a study of cytomegalovirus exposure and HLA in healthy donors (TCRdb year 2017). Receptor amplification or capture employed the immunoSEQ multiplex PCR assay. A mixture of 60 forward primers for TCR Vbeta segments and 13 reverse primers for TCR Jbeta segments was used in the multiplex PCR. As stored in TCRdb, this immuneACCESS dataset retains in-frame rearrangements with V and J assigned. A fraction of the clones does not appear; measured against another copy, unresolved V genes explain less than half of the discrepancy, and the remainder lacks a known reason. Counted in this sample were tens of thousands of clones; 65% to 90% of them appeared once. Roughly 10% of the sample belongs to the ten largest clones. Sequenced: PBMCs. The receptors here all came from a female donor in good health and CMV-seronegative.

The rearrangement links TRBV5-1 to TRBJ2-1; the match to TRBD2 covers 15 bases. The CDR3 has 13 amino acids. Trimming cost V 8 bases and J 7 bases; bases outside gene matches: 1. Germline values: CDR1 SGHRS, CDR2 YFSETQ. The DNA for the CDR3 is TGCGCCAGTGGACTAGCGGGGGGGAATGAGCAGTTCTTC. This codes for CASGLAGGNEQFF.

V usage is TRBV28 and J usage is TRBJ1-2; 7 bases fit TRBD1. The ends lost 8 bases at V and 5 bases at J; junction bases unmatched: 5. In germline, CDR1 is MDHEN, CDR2 SYDVKM. The CDR3 sequence is 12 residues long. The CDR3 protein is CASQTGVYGYTF. The DNA of the CDR3 is TGTGCCAGCCAAACAGGGGTATATGGCTACACCTTC.

The V call is TRBV10-3, the J call TRBJ1-5, with TRBD1 as a possible D gene (5 bases). The CDR3 contains 15 residues. CDR1 is ENHRY, CDR2 SYGVKD, per germline. Trimming removed 3 bases from V and 0 bases from J, with 9 bases in between. This CDR3 is CAISEGAISNQPQHF. CDR3 sequence (DNA): TGTGCCATCAGTGAAGGGGCGATTAGCAATCAGCCCCAGCATTTT.

The chain links TRBV27 to TRBJ2-1; maybe TRBD2 (6 bases). V lost 9 bases to trimming and J lost 6 bases, with 21 bases between them. The CDR3 extends over 15 amino acids. From germline, CDR1 is MNHEY and CDR2 SMNVEV (reference sequence). CDR3 bases: TGTGCCAGTGCGGACGGGAGCGGGTGGGGCAATGAGCAGTTCTTC. It is translated as CASADGSGWGNEQFF.

The rearrangement joins TRBV28 to TRBJ2-3; D not certain. Deletions cut 8 bases from V and 2 bases from J, with 14 bases between. CDR1 and CDR2 (germline): MDHEN, SYDVKM. This CDR3 region has 14 residues. As DNA, the CDR3 is TGTGCCAGCCGCGAGACTCAACTCACAGATACGCAGTATTTT. It specifies CASRETQLTDTQYF.

This chain joins TRBV11-3 and TRBJ1-3, with a weak D call TRBD1 (6 bases). The germline gives CDR1 SGHNT, CDR2 YENEEA. This CDR3 is 16 amino acids long. The V gene lost 5 bases and the J gene lost 2 bases, with 16 bases spanning the gap. This chain's CDR3 is CASSPGGGETGNTIYF. For the CDR3, the DNA is TGTGCCAGCAGCCCAGGAGGGGGGGAGACTGGAAACACCATATATTTT.

V is TRBV5-1 and J is TRBJ1-5; D is unclear. Between the trimmed V and J ends, which lost 0 bases and 5 bases, there was a span of 12 bases. The CDR3 loop spans 15 amino acids. Per germline, CDR1 SGHRS and CDR2 YFSETQ. In DNA form, the CDR3 reads TGCGCCAGCAGCTTGGACGGAGGATTTTATCAGCCCCAGCATTTT. Its translation is CASSLDGGFYQPQHF. Filled out from reference TRBV5-1 and TRBJ1-5, the complete variable domain reads KAGVTQTPRYLIKTRGQQVTLSCSPISGHRSVSWYQQTPGQGLQFLFEYFSETQRNKGNFPGRFSGRQFSNSRSEMNVSTLELGDSALYLCASSLDGGFYQPQHFGDGTRLSIL.

The chain employs TRBV7-9 and TRBJ2-5; D perhaps matches TRBD1 (6 bases). The J call is uncertain, as TRBJ2-7 better fits the DNA end. The germline V gene has CDR1 SEHNR and CDR2 FQNEAQ (reference sequence). The CDR3 contains 14 residues. For the CDR3, the DNA is TGTGCCAGCAGCTTGGTCAGGGGTGATGCCGAGCAGTACTTC. Residues: CASSLVRGDAEQYF.

On this clone itself: The germline gene is not matched at one end of the junction; a read error may be the cause. The chain employs TRBV7-9 and TRBJ1-1; D is possibly TRBD1 (5 bases). The CDR3 runs to 15 residues. The germline CDR1 and CDR2 sequences are SEHNR and FQNEAQ (reference sequence). DNA for the CDR3: TGTTCCAGCAGCTATTCGACAGCTATTAACACTGAAGCTTTCTTT. It specifies CSSSYSTAINTEAFF.

This chain joins TRBV2 and TRBJ1-1; 9 bases are a match to TRBD1. Trimming cost V 10 bases and J 5 bases; bases outside gene matches: 8. This CDR3 has 13 amino acids. Looked up from germline, CDR1 is SNHLY and CDR2 is FYNNEI. The CDR3 DNA follows: TGTGCCACCCGGGACAGGGAGGGGACTGAAGCTTTCTTT. It yields the protein CATRDREGTEAFF.

The rearrangement joins TRBV4-2 to TRBJ2-7, with TRBD1 matching 10 bases. Germline CDR1 reads LGHNA; CDR2 reads YNFKEQ. The CDR3 length is 16 residues. J was trimmed by 3 bases and V by 2 bases; bases with no gene match: 7. CDR3 DNA: TGTGCCAGCAGCCAATCGGGACAGGGGTTACTCTACGAGCAGTACTTC. Translated, it gives CASSQSGQGLLYEQYF.

The rearrangement uses TRBV14 and TRBJ2-2; D is possibly TRBD1 (6 bases). The V end was cut by 7 bases, the J end by 2 bases, with 11 bases between. Germline lookup yields CDR1 SGHDN and CDR2 FVKESK. This CDR3 comprises 14 residues. Here the CDR3 DNA reads TGTGCCAGCAACATACAGGGAAACACCGGGGAGCTGTTTTTT. Its translation is CASNIQGNTGELFF.

This clone showed up just a few times. This rearrangement joins TRBV30 to TRBJ1-2; TRBD1 is a possible D gene (5 bases). Germline lookup yields CDR1 GTSNPN and CDR2 SVGIG (reference sequence). The V gene lost 2 bases and the J gene lost 7 bases, with 14 bases spanning the gap. The CDR3 totals 13 residues. CDR3 DNA sequence: TGTGCCTGGAGTTATAAGCAGGGTGCTGGCTACACCTTC. Its translation is CAWSYKQGAGYTF. The entire variable domain, with the rest obtained from reference TRBV30 and TRBJ1-2, is as follows: SQTIHQWPATLVQPVGSPLSLECTVEGTSNPNLYWYRQAAGRGLQLLFYSVGIGQISSEVPQNLSASRPQDRQFILSSKKLLLSDSGFYLCAWSYKQGAGYTFGSGTRLTVV.

This clone turned up a few times. This chain connects TRBV15 to TRBJ1-6; 8 positions match TRBD1. Germline values: CDR1 LNHNV, CDR2 YYDKDF (reference sequence). With 2 bases clipped from V and 9 bases from J, the junction kept 18 bases outside the gene matches. The CDR3 is made up of 19 amino acids. This chain's CDR3 is CATSRKSQGASLYGSPLHF. The CDR3 coding sequence is TGTGCCACCAGCAGAAAATCCCAGGGGGCCTCACTGTATGGTTCACCCCTCCACTTT. The variable domain in full, completed from reference TRBV15 and TRBJ1-6, reads DAMVIQNPRYQVTQFGKPVTLSCSQTLNHNVMYWYQQKSSQAPKLLFHYYDKDFNNEADTPDNFQSRRPNTSFCFLDIRSPGLGDTAMYLCATSRKSQGASLYGSPLHFGNGTRLTVT.

V gene TRBV7-3 combines with J gene TRBJ2-1; D gene unclear. The CDR3 has 13 amino acids. With 0 bases removed from V and 7 bases from J, the gap between germline ends came to 7 bases. The V gene's germline CDR1 is SGHTA and CDR2 FQGTGA. CDR3 nucleotide sequence: TGTGCCAGCAGCTTAACGAGTGTAAATGAGCAGTTCTTC. It yields the protein CASSLTSVNEQFF.

CDR3 nucleotides: TGTGCCAGCAGCGCCAGGGCGTACTATGGCTACACCTTC. Encoded protein: CASSARAYYGYTF. The V and J genes are TRBV9 and TRBJ1-2; D perhaps matches TRBD1 (5 bases). Germline assignment: CDR1 SGDLS and CDR2 YYNGEE. The CDR3 extends over 13 amino acids. Trimming left V 3 bases short and J 3 bases short, with 9 bases between.

The chain uses TRBV12-5 and TRBJ2-7; D possibly corresponds to TRBD1 (6 bases). V was shortened by 6 bases and J by 0 bases, with 9 bases between the two germline ends. Germline V gene sequence: CDR1 LGHNT, CDR2 FRNRAP. The CDR3 extends over 13 amino acids. The CDR3 reads CASGADSSYEQYF. The CDR3 nucleotides read TGTGCTAGTGGAGCGGACAGCTCCTACGAGCAGTACTTC.

The chain couples TRBV7-2 to TRBJ2-5; 8 positions agree with TRBD2. Judging by the DNA end, TRBJ2-7 fits better; the J call may be wrong. This CDR3 has 13 amino acids. Looked up from germline, CDR1 is SGHTA and CDR2 is FQGNSA. The CDR3 is CASSRGGYGEQYF. The CDR3 bases are TGTGCCAGCAGCCGCGGGGGGTACGGCGAGCAGTACTTC.

The chain couples TRBV4-3 to TRBJ2-1; maybe TRBD1 (5 bases). V gave up 4 bases and J gave up 4 bases, with 11 bases separating them. CDR1 is LGHNA and CDR2 is YSLEER in the germline V gene. CDR3 length: 14 residues. The CDR3 DNA sequence: TGCGCCAGCAGCCTAACAGGTGGTTACAATGAGCAGTTCTTC. Its protein is CASSLTGGYNEQFF.

This CDR3 reads CASSLAGQGLSKTQYF. CDR3 coding DNA: TGTGCCAGCAGCTTAGCGGGACAGGGGCTTAGTAAGACCCAGTACTTC. This sequence joins TRBV7-6 and TRBJ2-5; 10 nucleotides align to TRBD1. This CDR3 has 16 residues. Per germline, CDR1 SGHVS and CDR2 FNYEAQ. V lost 0 bases, J lost 6 bases, and 7 bases stayed unmatched.

The V call is TRBV4-1, the J call TRBJ2-1; no firm D call. V lost 0 bases and J lost 0, with 9 bases in between. The germline gives CDR1 MGHRA, CDR2 YSYEKL. CDR3 length equals 16 residues. In nucleotides, the CDR3 is TGCGCCAGCAGCCAAGAGGGCCGCAGCTCCTACAATGAGCAGTTCTTC. This sequence encodes CASSQEGRSSYNEQFF.